This TCR beta chain was profiled in a study of T cell changes during pregnancy in multiple sclerosis. Sequencing was performed with immunoSEQ multiplex PCR; in TCRdb, only in-frame clones are kept and a portion is missing. The sample shows 20,000 to 25,000 clones, roughly 90% of them seen only once. This clone was observed once. The source was CD4+ T cells from peripheral blood mononuclear cells, collected in the third trimester of pregnancy. This TCR was sampled from a female donor with multiple sclerosis, enrolled in a pregnancy study.

CDR3 protein: CASSQVASGELFF. The CDR3 DNA reads TGCGCCAGCAGCCAAGTGGCTTCCGGGGAGCTGTTTTTT. The genes are TRBV4-3 and TRBJ2-2; D not certain. Per germline, CDR1 LGHNA and CDR2 YSLEER. This CDR3 has 13 residues. V was trimmed by 1 base and J by 6 bases, leaving 6 bases between them.